What follows are 27 T cell receptor beta chains derived from one specimen sequenced in a study of metastatic and nonmetastatic thyroid tumors. TCRdb redid the clone calls on the PCR reads using MiXCR. The table includes tens of thousands of clones, about 17% detected once. Thyroid surgery was performed in patients who had received no treatment beforehand. Input material: tumor tissue. All receptors derive from a female donor with papillary thyroid cancer or a benign thyroid nodule (not recorded which). Some clones in this sample may be carry-over from other donors' samples.

This clone was observed many times. V and J are TRBV19 and TRBJ1-1; D uncertain. The CDR3 covers 11 residues. In germline, CDR1 is LNHDA, CDR2 SQIVND (reference sequence). Trimming took off 7 bases at V and 5 bases at J, with 8 bases between the two ends. CDR3 in amino acids: CASTGRTEAFF. In nucleotides, the CDR3 is TGTGCCAGTACAGGAAGGACTGAAGCTTTCTTT.

This clone was recorded many times. The gene calls are TRBV7-2 and TRBJ1-1, with TRBD1 matching 7 bases. J lost 12 bases, V lost 5 bases, and 9 bases had no gene match. This CDR3 is built from 12 residues. Germline-derived CDR1 and CDR2 are SGHTA and FQGNSA. The CDR3 DNA sequence: TGTGCCAGCAGCCAGGACAGGTCTAGGACTTTCTTT. Protein product: CASSQDRSRTFF.

By share, this clone counts as medium-sized (0.01 to 0.1%). The chain combines TRBV30 with TRBJ2-2; 8 bases map to TRBD2. The CDR3 covers 15 residues. Germline CDR1 and CDR2: GTSNPN and SVGIG (reference sequence). Trimming at V came to 0 bases and at J to 6 bases, leaving 6 bases not matched to a gene. The CDR3 nucleotides are TGTGCCTGGAGTGTACGGCGGGGGGCAGCCGGGGAGCTGTTTTTT. Protein product: CAWSVRRGAAGELFF.

This clone was picked up many times. The chain uses TRBV29-1 and TRBJ2-3; 9 bases are shared with TRBD2. V was clipped by 7 bases and J by 2 bases; unmatched bases: 4. CDR1 SQVTM and CDR2 ANQGSEA come from the germline V gene. The CDR3 sequence is 13 residues long. CDR3 region: CSARLAATDTQYF. In DNA form, the CDR3 reads TGCAGCGCTAGACTAGCGGCCACAGATACGCAGTATTTT.

To note about this clone: The junction shows a germline mismatch at one end, possibly a read error. This rearrangement joins TRBV28 to TRBJ2-7, with D uncertain. This CDR3 contains 12 residues. Per the germline V gene, CDR1 is MDHEN and CDR2 is SYDVKM. CDR3 bases: TGTACCAGCAGTTTAAGGTCACACGAGCAGTACTTC. The encoded protein is CTSSLRSHEQYF. The full variable domain, completed using reference TRBV28 and TRBJ2-7, is DVKVTQSSRYLVKRTGEKVFLECVQDMDHENMFWYRQDPGLGLRLIYFSYDVKMKEKGDIPEGYSVSREKKERFSLILESASTNQTSMYLCTSSLRSHEQYFGPGTRLTVT.

Judged by abundance, this clone is medium-sized. This sequence joins TRBV28 and TRBJ2-7; 9 bases map to TRBD2. Germline CDR1 is MDHEN and CDR2 is SYDVKM. The V gene end was trimmed by 3 bases and the J gene end by 3 bases; junction bases not matched to a gene: 3. The CDR3 totals 14 residues. CDR3 sequence: CASSFIAGDYEQYF. The DNA of the CDR3 is TGTGCCAGCAGTTTCATAGCGGGAGACTACGAGCAGTACTTC.

This clone was detected ten times or more. Additional DNA sequences in this sample encode the identical CDR3. This chain connects TRBV6-1 to TRBJ1-2; D may be TRBD1 (5 bases). CDR3 length: 13 amino acids. Germline-derived CDR1 and CDR2 are MNHNS and SASEGT. Trimming took off 8 bases at V and 0 bases at J, with 10 bases between the two ends. The CDR3 here is CASGPGPNYGYTF. CDR3 coding DNA: TGTGCCAGCGGACCGGGACCTAACTATGGCTACACCTTC.

This clone was counted at least ten times. The rearrangement uses TRBV6-1 and TRBJ1-4; D not certain. V lost 5 bases, J lost 8 bases, and 18 bases lay in between. CDR1 is MNHNS and CDR2 is SASEGT in the germline V gene. This CDR3 is 15 amino acids long. CDR3 DNA: TGTGCCAGCAGTACGGCCGAAGACGCCCGAGAAAAACTGTTTTTT. Amino acid sequence: CASSTAEDAREKLFF.

As to this clone: The junction does not match germline at one end; this may be a read error. At the DNA level, this CDR3 is encoded by other sequences in the same sample as well. The chain couples TRBV13 to TRBJ1-2; D not certain. CDR1 and CDR2 from the germline V gene are PRHDT and FYEKMQ (reference sequence). CDR3 size: 16 residues. This CDR3 is CASSLSLSGWSHGYTF. As DNA, the CDR3 is TGTGCTAGCAGCTTAAGTCTTTCAGGTTGGTCGCATGGCTACACCTTC.

Remarks on this clone: Since a much larger clone is just one base distant, this may be a read error. The same CDR3 is also encoded by other DNA sequences in this sample. The V and J genes are TRBV5-6 and TRBJ1-1, with D possibly being TRBD1 (6 bases). V was clipped by 4 bases and J by 5 bases, with 18 bases between them. The CDR3 is 15 amino acids. Per the germline V gene, CDR1 is SGHDT and CDR2 is YYEEEE. CDR3 residues: CASSGAGTGFTEAFF. In DNA form, the CDR3 reads TGTGCCAGCAGCGGTGCCGGCACAGGGTTTACTGAAGCTTTCTTT.

On this clone: A much larger clonotype is one base distant, so this may be a read error. This sample includes further DNA sequences coding for the same CDR3. The chain employs TRBV29-1 and TRBJ2-3; 9 bases align to TRBD2. V dropped 5 bases and J dropped 6; count of bases not matched to a gene: 9. CDR3 length: 14 amino acids. Germline CDR1 SQVTM, CDR2 ANQGSEA. The CDR3 nucleotides read TGCAGCGTTAAGTCTAGCGGGAAGTCGGATACGCAGTATTTT. Protein: CSVKSSGKSDTQYF.

This clone was found many times. This chain connects TRBV18 to TRBJ1-3; no reliable D call. Looked up from germline, CDR1 is KGHSH and CDR2 is LQKENI. The CDR3 covers 14 residues. Trimming removed 1 base from V and 3 bases from J, with 7 bases in between. The CDR3 bases are TGTGCCAGCTCACCACGGACGGATGGAAACACCATATATTTT. Protein: CASSPRTDGNTIYF.

In regard to this clone: Being one base from a much bigger clone, this may be a read error. The final CDR3 position lacks the conserved phenylalanine or tryptophan, pointing to a likely read error. The V and J genes are TRBV6-2 or TRBV6-3 and TRBJ1-4; D gene uncertain. Germline V gives CDR1 MNHEY, CDR2 SVGEGT. The CDR3 sequence is 14 residues long. V dropped 2 bases and J dropped 7 bases, with 11 bases sitting between them. This CDR3 reads CASSYLDLGEKLFL. CDR3 coding DNA: TGTGCCAGCAGTTACCTGGACCTGGGTGAAAAACTGTTTCTT.

This clone was observed a few times. This could be a read error, since a much larger clone is one nucleotide away. This chain connects TRBV9 to TRBJ2-7; 7 bases line up with TRBD1. CDR1 SGDLS and CDR2 YYNGEE come from the germline V gene. This CDR3 comprises 15 residues. With 3 bases clipped from V and 3 bases from J, the junction kept 9 bases outside the gene matches. CDR3 loop: CASSGRQGQRYEQYF. The CDR3 DNA sequence: TGTGCCAGCAGCGGCCGACAGGGTCAGCGCTACGAGCAGTACTTC.

About this clone: A much bigger clone sits one base away, suggesting this may be a read error. This rearrangement joins TRBV28 to TRBJ2-4, with 8 bases fitting TRBD1. Germline-derived CDR1 and CDR2 are MDHEN and SYDVKM. CDR3 length: 16 amino acids. With V trimmed by 5 bases and J by 2 bases, 8 bases remained unmatched. The chain's CDR3 is CASSLNRGASKNIQYF. The DNA of the CDR3 is TGTGCCAGCAGTCTAAACAGGGGGGCGTCCAAAAACATTCAGTACTTC.

This clone was detected a few times. The V and J genes are TRBV27 and TRBJ2-3; D remains ambiguous. Germline V gives CDR1 MNHEY, CDR2 SMNVEV (reference sequence). V was clipped by 2 bases and J by 3 bases, with 12 bases between them. This CDR3 region has 15 residues. The CDR3 coding sequence is TGTGCCAGCAGTTTAAGGCTGGGGTGGACAGATACGCAGTATTTT. This translates into CASSLRLGWTDTQYF.

There are many counts of this clone. The chain is built from TRBV4-3 and TRBJ2-5; 8 bases agree with TRBD1. With 0 bases clipped from V and 5 bases from J, the junction kept 8 bases outside the gene matches. The length of the CDR3 is 16 residues. Germline lookup yields CDR1 LGHNA and CDR2 YSLEER. CDR3 protein: CASSQDRTGLFETQYF. The DNA of the CDR3 is TGCGCCAGCAGCCAAGACAGGACAGGGCTCTTTGAGACCCAGTACTTC.

The chain combines TRBV11-2 with TRBJ1-4; D is uncertain. The CDR3 runs to 14 residues. V dropped 0 bases and J dropped 7 bases, with 9 bases sitting between them. Germline V gene data show CDR1 as SGHAT and CDR2 as FQNNGV. The CDR3 DNA reads as TGTGCCAGCAGCTTAGATGGAACAGCTGAAAAACTGTTTTTT. Amino acids: CASSLDGTAEKLFF.

This clone was detected ten times or more. The J gene is TRBJ1-1, the V gene TRBV12-3 or TRBV12-4; no firm D call. V was pared by 3 bases and J by 6 bases, with 11 bases between. This CDR3 has 13 amino acids. The CDR3 DNA reads TGTGCCAGCAGTTTGGCCCTCCGGGCTGAAGCTTTCTTT. It specifies CASSLALRAEAFF.

This clone was seen ten or more times. This chain uses TRBV6-2 or TRBV6-3 with TRBJ2-7, with no clear D. V lost 4 bases and J 7 bases, leaving 11 bases between the germline ends. In germline, CDR1 is MNHEY, CDR2 SVGEGT. The CDR3 is 12 residues long. The CDR3 here is CASSWSLVEQYF. The CDR3 nucleotides are TGTGCCAGCAGTTGGAGCCTGGTGGAGCAGTACTTC.

This clone showed up many times. Other DNA sequences in the sample encode the same CDR3. The CDR3 here is CASKQGALSEKLFF. The CDR3 DNA sequence: TGTGCCAGCAAACAGGGGGCATTAAGTGAAAAACTGTTTTTT. The V call is TRBV12-3 or TRBV12-4, the J call TRBJ1-4; 9 nucleotides line up with TRBD1. This CDR3 comprises 14 residues. Germline trimming cut 7 bases from V and 7 bases from J; bases unmatched to any gene: 7.

This clone occurred many times. The rearrangement joins TRBV11-2 to TRBJ2-3; 11 bases match TRBD2. This CDR3 is built from 18 residues. Germline values: CDR1 SGHAT, CDR2 FQNNGV. The V gene end was trimmed by 3 bases and the J gene end by 9 bases; junction bases not matched to a gene: 17. The CDR3 DNA reads as TGTGCCAGCAGCTTTGATTTAGCGGGAGGGTTCCTTCAAGGGACGCAGTATTTT. Residues: CASSFDLAGGFLQGTQYF.

The table lists this clone with many counts. V and J are TRBV3-1 and TRBJ1-1; possible D gene TRBD1, 6 bases. From germline, CDR1 is LGHDT and CDR2 YNNKEL (reference sequence). The CDR3 spans 15 residues. Trimming took 1 base from V and 1 from J, leaving 10 bases between them. The CDR3 DNA reads TGTGCCAGCAGCCAAGCCTTGACAGGGAACACTGAAGCTTTCTTT. This codes for CASSQALTGNTEAFF.

This clone was detected many times. The chain has TRBV11-2 and TRBJ2-5; TRBD1 aligns across 8 bases. CDR1 is SGHAT and CDR2 is FQNNGV in the germline V gene. This CDR3 contains 15 residues. The junction had 7 bases not matched to a gene; V was cut back by 4 bases and J by 3 bases. The CDR3 sequence is CASSSGQGGEETQYF. Here the CDR3 DNA reads TGTGCCAGCAGCTCCGGACAGGGAGGCGAAGAGACCCAGTACTTC.

This clone was detected only a few times. The V call is TRBV5-4, the J call TRBJ1-2; perhaps TRBD1 as D (6 bases). Per germline, CDR1 SGHNT and CDR2 YYREEE (reference sequence). V was pared by 4 bases and J by 2 bases, with 12 bases between. The CDR3 extends over 14 amino acids. The CDR3 DNA is TGTGCCAGCAGCGCAACAGGGACGAACTATGGCTACACCTTC. Protein: CASSATGTNYGYTF.

This clone was recorded many times. CDR3 sequence (DNA): TGCAGTGCTAGAGCTATTTGGGGACTAGCGGGAGGGGAAGATACGCAGTATTTT. It specifies CSARAIWGLAGGEDTQYF. This rearrangement joins TRBV20-1 to TRBJ2-3, with 16 bases matching TRBD2. Germline trimming cut 1 base from V and 5 bases from J; bases unmatched to any gene: 9. The CDR3 length is 18 residues. CDR1 is DFQATT, CDR2 SNEGSKA, per germline (reference sequence).

Of note for this clone: Possible read error: a much larger clone is one base away. The same CDR3 is also encoded by other DNA sequences in this sample. The chain employs TRBV5-6 and TRBJ2-2; D may be TRBD2 (6 bases). The V end was cut by 0 bases, the J end by 6 bases, with 24 bases between. CDR1 and CDR2 from the germline V gene are SGHDT and YYEEEE. The CDR3 extends over 19 amino acids. CDR3: CASSLVRGLISYLAGELFF. DNA of the CDR3: TGTGCCAGCAGCTTGGTTCGGGGACTTATCTCATATCTGGCCGGGGAGCTGTTTTTT.